This TCR beta chain was sequenced in a study of OX40 agonist ivuxolimab in advanced cancers. Looking at the study overall: Three partial responders included one hepatocellular carcinoma patient and two cutaneous melanoma patients.

Study-wide findings and caveats: Relatively little clonal expansion, among the lowest observed, appeared in partial responders at 0.1-3.0 mg/kg. Clonal expansion from baseline to week 6 occurred in both CD4+ and CD8+ T cells. Mean expanded clone counts were higher in CD8+ than CD4+ T cells.

The repertoire was sequenced with immunoSEQ multiplex PCR; TCRdb's copy has only in-frame clones and lacks some. The table has about 73,000 clones, about 88% seen once; the top ten hold less than 3%. V was pared by 4 bases and J by 1 base, with 6 bases of the junction left unmatched. From germline, CDR1 is GTSNPN and CDR2 SVGIG (reference sequence). CDR3 length: 15 amino acids. Notes on this clone: Its antigen is as yet unknown.

The genes are TRBV30 and TRBJ1-5, with 8 positions matching TRBD1. The TCR comes from an adult with an advanced solid tumor such as melanoma, head and neck, liver or kidney cancer. This material consisted of CD4+ or CD8+ T cells sorted from blood, taken in a trial of the OX40 agonist ivuxolimab. This chain's CDR3 is CAWTFGTGSNQPQHF. CDR3 coding DNA: TGTGCCTGGACGTTCGGGACAGGAAGCAATCAGCCCCAGCATTTT.